These T cell receptor beta chains were read from a single sample in a study of PD-1 blockade in mismatch repair-deficient tumors. TCRdb's copy holds only in-frame clones and misses some; the assay was immunoSEQ multiplex PCR. This table has about 38,000 clones, about 85% appearing once. This specimen was peripheral blood, taken less than 95 weeks after starting pembrolizumab. Receptors were obtained from an adult with mismatch repair-deficient cancer. The CDR3 runs from the conserved cysteine through the conserved F or W. The order of the fields is V gene, D gene, J gene, clone size, CDR3 DNA, CDR3 protein. The D gene is left open where the match is weak. Clone size is not always given. Where it is, it says once, few, many or a class for expanded clones.

TRBV5-1	TRBD1	TRBJ2-5	.	TGCGCCAGCAGCGCGGGGACAGGGGAGCAAGAGACCCAGTACTTC	CASSAGTGEQETQYF
TRBV7-8	TRBD1	TRBJ1-2	.	TGTGCCAGCAGCCTCCTTAGTACAGGGGGCGTAAATGGCTACACCTTC	CASSLLSTGGVNGYTF
TRBV5-8	.	TRBJ1-5	.	TGTGCCAGCAGCTTGAGGGGCAATCAGCCCCAGCATTTT	CASSLRGNQPQHF
TRBV6-1	.	TRBJ1-4	.	TGTGCCAGCAGTGTGATTCGCGATAATAATGAAAAACTGTTTTTT	CASSVIRDNNEKLFF
TRBV2	.	TRBJ2-4	once	TGTGCCAGCTATTCTGCGGTAGCTAAAAACATTCAGTACTTC	CASYSAVAKNIQYF
TRBV2	TRBD1	TRBJ2-5	once	TGTGCCAGCACCGGACAGGGTGGGGTTGAGACCCAGTACTTC	CASTGQGGVETQYF
TRBV5-1	.	TRBJ2-1	.	TGCGCCAGCAGCCTAGAAGACAGCTCCTACAATGAGCAGTTCTTC	CASSLEDSSYNEQFF
TRBV11-2	TRBD1	TRBJ1-1	few	TGTGCCAGCAGCTTATGGACAGGGCTTGAGGACACTGAAGCTTTCTTT	CASSLWTGLEDTEAFF
TRBV5-5	TRBD1	TRBJ1-2	.	TGTGCCAGCAGCCCCAGGACAGGGTCGACCTATGGCTACACCTTC	CASSPRTGSTYGYTF
TRBV4-1	TRBD2	TRBJ2-5	.	TGCGCCAGCAGTAGACTAGCGGGAGTGCGGGAGACCCAGTACTTC	CASSRLAGVRETQYF
TRBV10-3	.	TRBJ1-2	.	TGTGCCATCAGTGATCAGCGGGACCGCGGGGGCTACACCTTC	CAISDQRDRGGYTF
TRBV29-1	.	TRBJ2-1	.	TGCAGCGTTGAAGGGACGTCTGTATATGAGCAGTTCTTC	CSVEGTSVYEQFF
TRBV11-2	TRBD1	TRBJ1-4	.	TGTGCCAGCAGCTTAGGAGCAGGGGGAGAAAAACTGTTTTTT	CASSLGAGGEKLFF
TRBV27	TRBD1	TRBJ2-7	.	TGTGCCAGGCCGGGACAGGATGCCTACGAGCAGTACTTC	CARPGQDAYEQYF
TRBV30	.	TRBJ2-3	.	TGTGCCTGGGCGGCAGCCACAGATACGCAGTATTTT	CAWAAATDTQYF
TRBV5-6	.	TRBJ2-4	.	TGTGCCAGCAGCTTGGACAGGGTCGAAAACATTCAGTACTTC	CASSLDRVENIQYF
TRBV23-1	.	TRBJ1-4	.	TGCGCCAGCAGTCAATCTAAATACCAGGATGAAGGGGGAAAACTGTTTTTT	CASSQSKYQDEGGKLFF
TRBV9	.	TRBJ1-1	.	TGTGCCAGCAGCGTAGAGCCAGGGAGTCCGCTCCCTGAAGCTTTCTTT	CASSVEPGSPLPEAFF
TRBV11-3	.	TRBJ2-1	few	TGTGCCAGCAGCTTAGATTTCGAATACAATGAGCAGTTCTTC	CASSLDFEYNEQFF
TRBV6-4	TRBD2	TRBJ2-2	once	TGTGCCAGCAGTCACGGACTAGCGGGGAACACCGGGGAGCTGTTTTTT	CASSHGLAGNTGELFF
TRBV6-4	.	TRBJ1-1	.	TGTGCCAGCAGTGCCCGGAGACAGAGTGAAGCTTTCTTT	CASSARRQSEAFF
TRBV6-6	TRBD2	TRBJ2-7	.	TGTGCCAGCAGTTACTCTCGACTAGCGGGGACCTACGAGCAGTACTTC	CASSYSRLAGTYEQYF
TRBV14	.	TRBJ1-5	.	TGTGCCAGCAGCCAAGGGGGGCCGTATCAGCCCCAGCATTTT	CASSQGGPYQPQHF
TRBV19	.	TRBJ2-3	once	TGTGCCAGTAGCGGACAGATTAGCACAGATACGCAGTATTTT	CASSGQISTDTQYF
TRBV9	TRBD1	TRBJ2-2	.	TGTGCCAGCAGCTTCCTGGACAGGACCACCGGGGAGCTGTTTTTT	CASSFLDRTTGELFF
TRBV19	.	TRBJ1-2	.	TGTGCCAGTAGTATAGGTAGGAACCGGGGCTATGGCTACACCTTC	CASSIGRNRGYGYTF
TRBV29-1	.	TRBJ1-4	.	TGCAGCGTCGCCCGGTGGCAGGGGTTCGGTGAAAAACTGTTTTTT	CSVARWQGFGEKLFF
TRBV6-1	.	TRBJ1-5	.	TGTGCCAGCAGTGGACAGATACTTAATAGCAATCAGCCCCAGCATTTT	CASSGQILNSNQPQHF
TRBV6-1	TRBD2	TRBJ2-2	.	TGTGCCAGCAGTGAGGCTAGCGGGAACCCCACCGGGGAGCTGTTTTTT	CASSEASGNPTGELFF
TRBV7-3	.	TRBJ2-5	.	TGTGCCAGCAGCTTCGCAGGGGAAGAGACCCAGTACTTC	CASSFAGEETQYF
TRBV28	.	TRBJ1-5	.	TGTGCCAGCAGTTTCATTCTCCAGCCCCAGCATTTT	CASSFILQPQHF
TRBV11-3	TRBD1	TRBJ1-1	.	TGTGCCAGCAGCTTACGACAGGGGAACACTGAAGCTTTCTTT	CASSLRQGNTEAFF
TRBV4-2	TRBD1	TRBJ1-2	few	TGTGCCAGCAGCCCCGACAGGGGAGACCAGGGTGGCTACACCTTC	CASSPDRGDQGGYTF
TRBV18	.	TRBJ1-1	.	TGTGCCAGCTCGTATTTTACACCGAACACTGAAGCTTTCTTT	CASSYFTPNTEAFF
TRBV6-4	TRBD1	TRBJ2-2	.	TGTGCCAGCAGTCGTACAGGGGCAAACACCGGGGAGCTGTTTTTT	CASSRTGANTGELFF
TRBV9	.	TRBJ2-1	.	TGTGCCAGCAGCGTAAGTAGCGGAAGAAACAATGAGCAGTTCTTC	CASSVSSGRNNEQFF
TRBV11-2	.	TRBJ2-1	.	TGTGCCAGCAGCTCCCGGACTACATCAATCTCCTACAATGAGCAGTTCTTC	CASSSRTTSISYNEQFF
TRBV27	.	TRBJ1-1	.	TGTGCCAGCAGTCCCTCCTCACAGGGAGGAACTGAAGCTTTCTTT	CASSPSSQGGTEAFF
TRBV6-6	TRBD1	TRBJ1-4	.	TGTGCCAGCCGGACAGGTGTTGGAGAAAAACTGTTTTTT	CASRTGVGEKLFF
TRBV2	.	TRBJ1-1	.	TGTGCCAGTACGCTCGCAGCTCTGGCCACTGAAGCTTTCTTT	CASTLAALATEAFF
TRBV19	.	TRBJ1-2	.	TGTGCCAGTAGTCTCGAGAGGTCAGCCCCCTCTAACTATGGCTACACCTTC	CASSLERSAPSNYGYTF
TRBV9	TRBD2	TRBJ2-1	.	TGTGCCAGCAACGTAGCGGGGTCGGGGAGCAATGAGCAGTTCTTC	CASNVAGSGSNEQFF
TRBV19	TRBD2	TRBJ2-1	.	TGTGCCAGTAGTATAGGGCTAGCGGGAGACAATGAGCAGTTCTTC	CASSIGLAGDNEQFF
TRBV9	.	TRBJ1-3	.	TGTGCCAGCACAGAGGCCTCTGGAAACACCATATATTTT	CASTEASGNTIYF
TRBV5-1	TRBD1	TRBJ2-1	.	TGCGCCAGCAGCTTGGGACAGGGACCTACGGAGCAGTTCTTC	CASSLGQGPTEQFF
TRBV7-2	.	TRBJ2-2	.	TGTGCCAGCAGCTTAGTCGGGGGACCAGGCACCGGGGAGCTGTTTTTT	CASSLVGGPGTGELFF
TRBV14	TRBD2	TRBJ2-1	.	TGTGCCAGCAGCCCCGGGACTAGCGGGATGAGGGCTGAGCAGTTCTTC	CASSPGTSGMRAEQFF
TRBV13	.	TRBJ2-1	.	TGTGCCAGCAGCCGTTTGGAGGAGGATGGATATGAGCAGTTCTTC	CASSRLEEDGYEQFF
TRBV7-6	.	TRBJ2-5	.	TGTGCCAGCAGCCAAGAGACCCAGTACTTC	CASSQETQYF
TRBV11-2	TRBD1	TRBJ2-1	.	TGTGCCAGCAGCGCAAGTAGACAGGGCTTGTTCTTC	CASSASRQGLFF
TRBV6-1	.	TRBJ1-4	.	TGTGCCAGCACCACCGGGTCCTTAAATGAAAAACTGTTTTTT	CASTTGSLNEKLFF
TRBV10-3	.	TRBJ2-7	.	TGTGCCATCAGTTCGACAGGAGCCTTAGGCGAGCAGTACTTC	CAISSTGALGEQYF
TRBV28	TRBD2	TRBJ2-4	.	TGTGCCAGCGGAGCGGGAGTAGCCAAAAACATTCAGTACTTC	CASGAGVAKNIQYF